The sample holds many counts of the clone carrying this T cell receptor beta chain. This sample is part of a study of human T cells and chemical hapten exposure. Across the study: Variability of per-sample TCR yields stemmed mainly from small differences in pooled library volume.

Each cDNA molecule in the library carried unique molecular identifiers. Per the original data handling: Samples ranged from about 23,224 to 690,600 TCRs, with a median of approximately 91,000. TCRdb re-called the RACE reads through MiXCR, storing one row per CDR3 protein. Clone size and V and J calls follow TCRdb, not the original study. Of 130,000 or so distinct CDR3 sequences in the sample, approximately 9.5% are singletons; the top ten hold around 1.7%. The time point is: healthy volunteer bleed at 2 weeks. Unfractionated whole blood served as the source for total RNA extraction. Sequencing used whole blood. The TCR was taken from a male donor in good health. Some clones in this sample may be carry-over from other donors' samples.

CDR3 sequence (DNA): TGTGCCAGCACCACTAGCGCTACCGGGGAGCTGTTTTTT. Translating gives CASTTSATGELFF. The rearrangement joins TRBV6-6 to TRBJ2-2; 7 bases line up with TRBD2. V shed 7 bases and J 5 bases; nucleotides not matched to a gene: 4. This CDR3 contains 13 residues. Looked up from germline, CDR1 is MNHNY and CDR2 is SVGAGI (reference sequence).